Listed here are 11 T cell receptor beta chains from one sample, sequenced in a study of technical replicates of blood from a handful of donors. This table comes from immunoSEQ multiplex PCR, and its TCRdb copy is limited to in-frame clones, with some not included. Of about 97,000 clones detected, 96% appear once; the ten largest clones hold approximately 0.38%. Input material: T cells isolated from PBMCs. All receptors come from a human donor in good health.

This CDR3 reads CASIGGQRYGYTF. DNA of the CDR3: TGTGCCAGTATTGGCGGACAGCGATATGGCTACACCTTC. The V gene is TRBV19, the J gene TRBJ1-2, with D maybe TRBD1 (6 bases). Between the trimmed V and J ends, which lost 7 bases and 5 bases, there was a span of 14 bases. CDR1 and CDR2 from the germline V gene are LNHDA and SQIVND (reference sequence). The CDR3 runs 13 residues. The variable domain in full, with the rest retrieved from reference TRBV19 and TRBJ1-2, is DGGITQSPKYLFRKEGQNVTLSCEQNLNHDAMYWYRQDPGQGLRLIYYSQIVNDFQKGDIAEGYSVSREKKESFPLTVTSAQKNPTAFYLCASIGGQRYGYTFGSGTRLTVV.

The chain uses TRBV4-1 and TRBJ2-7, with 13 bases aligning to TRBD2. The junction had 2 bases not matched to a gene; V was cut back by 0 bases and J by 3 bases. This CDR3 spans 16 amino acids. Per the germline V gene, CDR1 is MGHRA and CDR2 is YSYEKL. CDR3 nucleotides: TGCGCCAGCAGCCAAGAGGGGACTAGCGGGGTCTACGAGCAGTACTTC. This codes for CASSQEGTSGVYEQYF.

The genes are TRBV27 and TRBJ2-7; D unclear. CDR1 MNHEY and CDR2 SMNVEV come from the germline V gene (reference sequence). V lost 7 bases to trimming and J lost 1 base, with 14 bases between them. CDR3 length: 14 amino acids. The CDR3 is CASIDNHNSYEQYF. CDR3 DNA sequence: TGTGCCAGCATTGACAATCACAATTCCTACGAGCAGTACTTC.

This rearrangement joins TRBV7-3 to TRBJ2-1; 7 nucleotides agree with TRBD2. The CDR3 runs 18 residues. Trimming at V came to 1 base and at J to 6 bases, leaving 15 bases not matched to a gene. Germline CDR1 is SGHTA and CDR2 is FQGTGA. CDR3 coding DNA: TGTGCCAGCAGCTTAAGGGCGGGGGATGGTTTAGCGGGCAATGAGCAGTTCTTC. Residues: CASSLRAGDGLAGNEQFF.

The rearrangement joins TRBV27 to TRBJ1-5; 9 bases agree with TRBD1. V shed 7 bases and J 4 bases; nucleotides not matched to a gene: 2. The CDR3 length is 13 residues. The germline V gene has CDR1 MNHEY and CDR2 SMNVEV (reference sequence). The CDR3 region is CASKGTGNQPQHF. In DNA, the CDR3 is TGTGCCAGCAAAGGGACAGGGAATCAGCCCCAGCATTTT.

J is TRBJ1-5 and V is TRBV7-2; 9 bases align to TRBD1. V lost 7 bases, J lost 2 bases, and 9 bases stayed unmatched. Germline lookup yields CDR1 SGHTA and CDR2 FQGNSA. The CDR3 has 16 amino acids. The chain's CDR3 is CASTADRGLGNQPQHF. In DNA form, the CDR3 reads TGTGCCAGCACCGCAGACAGGGGGTTAGGCAATCAGCCCCAGCATTTT.

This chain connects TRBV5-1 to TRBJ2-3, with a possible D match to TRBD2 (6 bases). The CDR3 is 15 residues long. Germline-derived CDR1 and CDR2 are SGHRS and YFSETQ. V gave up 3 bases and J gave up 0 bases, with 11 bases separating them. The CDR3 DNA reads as TGCGCCAGCAGCTACCGGGACTTGAGCACAGATACGCAGTATTTT. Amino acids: CASSYRDLSTDTQYF.

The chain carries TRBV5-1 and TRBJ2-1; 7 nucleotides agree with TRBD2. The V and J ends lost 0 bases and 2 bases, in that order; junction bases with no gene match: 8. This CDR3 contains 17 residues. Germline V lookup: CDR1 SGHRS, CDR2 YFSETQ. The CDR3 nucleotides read TGCGCCAGCAGCTTGGCCCAGCGGGAACAACCCTACAATGAGCAGTTCTTC. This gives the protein CASSLAQREQPYNEQFF.

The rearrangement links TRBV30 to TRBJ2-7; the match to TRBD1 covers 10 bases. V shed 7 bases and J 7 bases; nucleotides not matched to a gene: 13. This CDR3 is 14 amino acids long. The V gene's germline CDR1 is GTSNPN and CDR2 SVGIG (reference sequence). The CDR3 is CASNSGTGAPEQYF. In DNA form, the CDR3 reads TGTGCCTCCAACTCCGGGACAGGGGCCCCGGAGCAGTACTTC.

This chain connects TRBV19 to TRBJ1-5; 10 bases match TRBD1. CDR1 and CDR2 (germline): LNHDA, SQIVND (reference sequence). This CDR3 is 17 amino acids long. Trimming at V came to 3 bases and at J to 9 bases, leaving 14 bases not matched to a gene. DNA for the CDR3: TGTGCCAGTAGTATCCTGGCCGGGACAGGGGAGGTGCGGCCCCAGCATTTT. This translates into CASSILAGTGEVRPQHF.

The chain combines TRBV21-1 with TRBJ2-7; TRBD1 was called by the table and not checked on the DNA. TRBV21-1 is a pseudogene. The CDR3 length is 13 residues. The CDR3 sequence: CASSKQGLDEQYF. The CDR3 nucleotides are TGTGCCAGCAGCAAACAGGGGCTAGACGAGCAGTACTTC.